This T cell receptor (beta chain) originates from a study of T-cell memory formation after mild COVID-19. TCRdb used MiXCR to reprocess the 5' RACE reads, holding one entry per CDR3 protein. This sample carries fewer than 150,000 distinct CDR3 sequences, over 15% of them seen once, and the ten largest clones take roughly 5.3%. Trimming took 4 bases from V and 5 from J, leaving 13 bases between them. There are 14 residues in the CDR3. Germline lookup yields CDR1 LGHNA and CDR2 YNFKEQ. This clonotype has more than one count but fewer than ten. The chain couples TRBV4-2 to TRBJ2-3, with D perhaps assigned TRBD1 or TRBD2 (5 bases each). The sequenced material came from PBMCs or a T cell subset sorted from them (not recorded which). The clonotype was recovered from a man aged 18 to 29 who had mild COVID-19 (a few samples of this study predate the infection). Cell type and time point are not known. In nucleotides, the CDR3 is TGTGCCAGCAGCCTCGAGGGGATAGAAGATACGCAGTATTTT. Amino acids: CASSLEGIEDTQYF.